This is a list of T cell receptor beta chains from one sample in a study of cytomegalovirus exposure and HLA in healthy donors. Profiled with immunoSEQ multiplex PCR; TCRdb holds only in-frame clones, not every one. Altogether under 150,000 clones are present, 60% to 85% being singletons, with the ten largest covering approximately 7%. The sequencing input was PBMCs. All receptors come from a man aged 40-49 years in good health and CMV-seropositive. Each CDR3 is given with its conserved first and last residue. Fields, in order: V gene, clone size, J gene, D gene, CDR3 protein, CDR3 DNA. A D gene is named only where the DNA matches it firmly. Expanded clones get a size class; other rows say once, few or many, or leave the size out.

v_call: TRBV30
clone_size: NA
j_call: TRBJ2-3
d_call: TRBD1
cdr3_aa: CAWSSTGDTQYF
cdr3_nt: TGTGCCTGGAGTTCGACAGGGGATACGCAGTATTTT

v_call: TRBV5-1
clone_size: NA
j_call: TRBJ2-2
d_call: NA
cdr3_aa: CASSAGIPTGELFF
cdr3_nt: TGCGCCAGCAGCGCCGGGATTCCCACCGGGGAGCTGTTTTTT

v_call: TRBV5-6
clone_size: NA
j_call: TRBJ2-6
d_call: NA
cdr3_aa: CASSPGVAGANALTF
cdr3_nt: TGTGCCAGCAGCCCTGGAGTCGCTGGGGCCAACGCCCTGACTTTC

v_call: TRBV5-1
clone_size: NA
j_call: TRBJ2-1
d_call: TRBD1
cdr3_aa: CASSRDRGTYNEQFF
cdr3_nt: TGCGCCAGCAGCCGGGACAGGGGGACTTACAATGAGCAGTTCTTC

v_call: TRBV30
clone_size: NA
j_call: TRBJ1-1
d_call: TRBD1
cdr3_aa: CACQRQGLTEAFF
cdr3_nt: TGTGCCTGTCAGAGACAGGGGTTGACTGAAGCTTTCTTT

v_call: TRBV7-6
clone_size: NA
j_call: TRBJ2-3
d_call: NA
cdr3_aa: CASSLLEGPDTQYF
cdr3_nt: TGTGCCAGCAGCTTATTGGAGGGGCCAGATACGCAGTATTTT

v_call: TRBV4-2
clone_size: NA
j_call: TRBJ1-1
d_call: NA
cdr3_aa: CASSHSDLEVTEAFF
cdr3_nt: TGTGCCAGCAGCCATTCGGACTTGGAGGTCACTGAAGCTTTCTTT

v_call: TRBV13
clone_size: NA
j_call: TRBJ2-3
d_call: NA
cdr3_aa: CASSLRLSGTDTQYF
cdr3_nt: TGTGCCAGCAGCCTAAGACTATCGGGCACAGATACGCAGTATTTT

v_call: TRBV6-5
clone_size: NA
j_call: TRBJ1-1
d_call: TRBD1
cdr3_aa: CAVRDRGLTEAFF
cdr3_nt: TGTGCCGTCCGGGACAGGGGGCTGACTGAAGCTTTCTTT

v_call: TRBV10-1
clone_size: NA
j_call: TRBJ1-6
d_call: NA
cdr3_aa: CASSDGLGPLHF
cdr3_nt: TGCGCCAGCAGTGATGGGTTGGGCCCCCTCCACTTT

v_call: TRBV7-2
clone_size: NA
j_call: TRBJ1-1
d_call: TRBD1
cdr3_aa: CASSSDRLNTEAFF
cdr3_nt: TGTGCCAGCAGCTCGGACAGGTTGAACACTGAAGCTTTCTTT

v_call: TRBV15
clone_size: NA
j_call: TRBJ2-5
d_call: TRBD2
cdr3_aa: CATSRDTSGRRETQYF
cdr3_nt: TGTGCCACCAGCAGAGATACTAGCGGGAGAAGGGAGACCCAGTACTTC

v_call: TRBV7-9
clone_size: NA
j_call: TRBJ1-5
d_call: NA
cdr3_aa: CASSALGGQPQHF
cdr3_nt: TGTGCCAGCAGCGCCCTGGGGGGTCAGCCCCAGCATTTT

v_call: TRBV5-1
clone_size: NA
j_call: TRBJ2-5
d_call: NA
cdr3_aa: CASLKSGVQGETQYF
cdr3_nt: TGCGCCAGCCTAAAATCTGGCGTACAGGGAGAGACCCAGTACTTC

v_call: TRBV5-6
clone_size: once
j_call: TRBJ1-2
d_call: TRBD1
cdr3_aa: CASSVGQTYGYTF
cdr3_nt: TGTGCCAGCAGCGTGGGACAGACCTATGGCTACACCTTC

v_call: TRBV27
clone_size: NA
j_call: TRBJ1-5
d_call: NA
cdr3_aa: CASSFRGRTVNQPQHF
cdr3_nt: TGTGCCAGCAGTTTTAGGGGTCGGACGGTCAATCAGCCCCAGCATTTT

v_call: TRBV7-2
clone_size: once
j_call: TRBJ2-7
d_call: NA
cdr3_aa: CASSPVPGENYEQYF
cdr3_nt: TGTGCCAGCAGCCCCGTTCCAGGGGAAAACTACGAGCAGTACTTC

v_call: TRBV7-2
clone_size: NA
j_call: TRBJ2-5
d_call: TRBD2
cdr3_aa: CASSSSGTRGKTQYF
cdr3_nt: TGTGCCAGCAGCTCTTCCGGGACTAGAGGGAAGACCCAGTACTTC

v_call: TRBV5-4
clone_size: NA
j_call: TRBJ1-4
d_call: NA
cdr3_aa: CASSSAGVREKLFF
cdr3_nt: TGTGCCAGCAGCTCGGCCGGGGTTAGGGAAAAACTGTTTTTT

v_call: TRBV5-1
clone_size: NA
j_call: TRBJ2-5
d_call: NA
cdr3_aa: CASSLDIQETQYF
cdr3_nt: TGCGCCAGCAGCTTGGACATCCAAGAGACCCAGTACTTC

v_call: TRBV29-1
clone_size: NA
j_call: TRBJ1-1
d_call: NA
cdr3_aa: CSAGGIGGNTEAFF
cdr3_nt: TGCAGCGCCGGAGGAATAGGTGGAAACACTGAAGCTTTCTTT

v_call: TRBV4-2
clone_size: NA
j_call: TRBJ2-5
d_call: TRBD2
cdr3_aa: CASSQRAGAGGNQETQYF
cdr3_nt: TGTGCCAGCAGCCAGAGGGCCGGGGCGGGGGGGAACCAAGAGACCCAGTACTTC

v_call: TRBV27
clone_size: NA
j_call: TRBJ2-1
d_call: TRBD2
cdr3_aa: CASSPPRLVAGGNEQFF
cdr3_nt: TGTGCCAGCAGTCCCCCGCGGCTAGTAGCGGGAGGTAATGAGCAGTTCTTC

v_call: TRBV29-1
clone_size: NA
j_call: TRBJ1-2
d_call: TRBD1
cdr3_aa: CSGRLQGASGYTF
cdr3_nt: TGCAGCGGGAGACTACAGGGGGCGAGCGGCTACACCTTC